This T cell receptor (beta chain) appears in the sequencing data of a study of regulatory T cells in long-lasting Graves disease. The CDR3 is 15 residues long, ends included. Germline V gene lookup returns CDR1 SGHAT and CDR2 FQNNGV. Notes on this clonotype: A much larger clone differs from this one at a single base, so this may be a read error. It is unclear where the CDR3 begins or ends on the DNA, so no DNA is shown, and the CDR3 is as TCRdb lists it.

Arm-PCR of CDR3 regions with iRepertoire HTBI primers generated TCR beta libraries. Via MiXCR, TCRdb re-called the multiplex PCR reads, giving one row per CDR3 protein. This sample yields fewer than 550,000 distinct CDR3 sequences, of which about a sixth are seen a single time; about 23% belongs to the top ten. Time point indicated: newly diagnosed GD, antithyroid drugs for less than 3 months. Extracted PBMC RNA gave rise to the TCR library. This sample was also put to use in a study of T cells in Graves' hyperthyroidism and ophthalmopathy.

Sequencing was performed on peripheral blood mononuclear cells (PBMCs), taken at new diagnosis, from a patient treated with antithyroid drugs. This chain links TRBV11-2 with TRBJ1-5; TRBD1, as called in the table, went unchecked against the DNA. The receptor was isolated from a woman aged 18-29 years with Graves disease. CDR3 residues: CASSFADGIAEPHHF.